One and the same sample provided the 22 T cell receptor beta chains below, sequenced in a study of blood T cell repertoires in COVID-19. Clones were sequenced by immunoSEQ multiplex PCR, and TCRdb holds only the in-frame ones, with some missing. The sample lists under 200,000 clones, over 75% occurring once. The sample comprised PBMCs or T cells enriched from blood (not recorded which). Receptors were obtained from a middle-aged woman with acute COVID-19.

DNA for the CDR3: TGTGCCAGCACTTGGGACACCGGGTCGTCCTACGAGCAGTACGTC. This codes for CASTWDTGSSYEQYV. V gene TRBV6-5 combines with J gene TRBJ2-7; a possible D gene is TRBD1 (6 bases). V shed 7 bases and J shed 1 base, with 17 bases lying between them. Germline CDR1 is MNHEY and CDR2 is SVGAGI. The CDR3 runs 15 residues.

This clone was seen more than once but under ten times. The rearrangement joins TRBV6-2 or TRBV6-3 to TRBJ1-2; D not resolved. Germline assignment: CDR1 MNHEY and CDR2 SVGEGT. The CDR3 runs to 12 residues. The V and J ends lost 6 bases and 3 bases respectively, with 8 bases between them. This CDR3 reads CASSQDYYGYTF. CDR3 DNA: TGTGCCAGCAGCCAAGACTACTATGGCTACACCTTC.

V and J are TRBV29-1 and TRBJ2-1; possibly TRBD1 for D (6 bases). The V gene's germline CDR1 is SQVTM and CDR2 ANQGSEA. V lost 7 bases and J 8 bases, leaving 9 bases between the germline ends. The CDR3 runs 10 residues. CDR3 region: CSAGQDEQFF. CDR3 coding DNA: TGCAGCGCGGGACAAGATGAGCAGTTCTTC.

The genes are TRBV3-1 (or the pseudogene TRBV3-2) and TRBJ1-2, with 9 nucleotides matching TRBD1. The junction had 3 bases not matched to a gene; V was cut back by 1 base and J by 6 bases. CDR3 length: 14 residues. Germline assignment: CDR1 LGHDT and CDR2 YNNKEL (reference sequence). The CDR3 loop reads CASSQGWTGDGYTF. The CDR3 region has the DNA TGTGCCAGCAGCCAAGGGTGGACAGGGGATGGCTACACCTTC.

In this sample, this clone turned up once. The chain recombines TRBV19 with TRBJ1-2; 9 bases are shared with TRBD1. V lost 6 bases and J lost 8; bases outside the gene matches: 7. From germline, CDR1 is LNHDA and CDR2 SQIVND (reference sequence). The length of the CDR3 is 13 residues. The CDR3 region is CASRMDRGGGYTF. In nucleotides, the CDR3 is TGTGCCAGTAGGATGGACAGGGGAGGAGGCTACACCTTC.

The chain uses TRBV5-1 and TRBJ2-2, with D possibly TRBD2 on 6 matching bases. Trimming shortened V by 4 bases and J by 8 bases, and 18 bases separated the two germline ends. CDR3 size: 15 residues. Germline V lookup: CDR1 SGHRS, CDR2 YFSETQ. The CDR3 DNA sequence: TGCGCCAGCAGCCCGACCGGAGGGGCGTCTGGGGAGCTGTTTTTT. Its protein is CASSPTGGASGELFF.

CDR3 sequence reads: CASRGGTGLDSPLHF. The CDR3 region has the DNA TGTGCCAGCAGGGGAGGGACAGGGCTGGACTCACCCCTCCACTTT. The chain has TRBV6-5 and TRBJ1-6; 9 bases are shared with TRBD1. This CDR3 is 15 amino acids long. V lost 6 bases, J lost 10 bases, and 10 bases stayed unmatched. Germline loops: CDR1 MNHEY, CDR2 SVGAGI.

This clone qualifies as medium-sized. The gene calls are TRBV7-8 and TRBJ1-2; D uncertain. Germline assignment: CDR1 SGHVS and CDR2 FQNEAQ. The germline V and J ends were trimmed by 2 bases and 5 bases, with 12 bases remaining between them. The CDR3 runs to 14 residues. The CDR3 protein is CASSLREGKYGYTF. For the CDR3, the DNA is TGTGCCAGCAGCTTACGGGAGGGAAAGTATGGCTACACCTTC.

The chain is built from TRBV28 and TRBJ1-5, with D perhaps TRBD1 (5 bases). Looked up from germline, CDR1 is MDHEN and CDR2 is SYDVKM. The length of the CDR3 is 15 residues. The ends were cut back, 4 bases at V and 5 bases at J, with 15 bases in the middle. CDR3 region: CASSSTAGKHQPQHF. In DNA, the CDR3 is TGTGCCAGCAGTTCGACGGCAGGGAAGCATCAGCCCCAGCATTTT.

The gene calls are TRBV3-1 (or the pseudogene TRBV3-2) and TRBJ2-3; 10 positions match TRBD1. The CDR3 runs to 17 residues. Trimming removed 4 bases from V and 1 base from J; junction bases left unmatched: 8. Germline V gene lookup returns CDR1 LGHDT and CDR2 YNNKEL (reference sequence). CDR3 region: CASSRKSGTGGTDTQYF. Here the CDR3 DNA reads TGTGCCAGCAGCCGTAAGTCCGGGACAGGGGGCACAGATACGCAGTATTTT.

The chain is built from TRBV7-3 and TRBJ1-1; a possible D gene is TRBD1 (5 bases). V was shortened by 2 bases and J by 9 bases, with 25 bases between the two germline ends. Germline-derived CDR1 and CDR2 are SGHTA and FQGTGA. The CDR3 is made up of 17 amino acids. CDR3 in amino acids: CASSLALTPGAGDKAFF. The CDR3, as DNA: TGTGCCAGCAGCTTAGCTCTTACACCTGGGGCAGGTGATAAAGCTTTCTTT.

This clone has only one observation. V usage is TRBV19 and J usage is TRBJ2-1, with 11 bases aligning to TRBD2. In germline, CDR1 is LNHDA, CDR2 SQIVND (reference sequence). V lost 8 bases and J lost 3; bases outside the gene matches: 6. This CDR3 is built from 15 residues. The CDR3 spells CASWPTSGSYNEQFF. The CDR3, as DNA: TGTGCCAGTTGGCCCACTAGCGGGAGCTACAATGAGCAGTTCTTC.

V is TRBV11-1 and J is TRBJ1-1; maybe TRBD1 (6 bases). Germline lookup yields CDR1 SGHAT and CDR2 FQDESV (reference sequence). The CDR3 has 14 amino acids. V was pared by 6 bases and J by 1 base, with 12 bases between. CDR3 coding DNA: TGTGCCAGCAGTTCGGACAGAACGAACACTGAAGCTTTCTTT. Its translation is CASSSDRTNTEAFF.

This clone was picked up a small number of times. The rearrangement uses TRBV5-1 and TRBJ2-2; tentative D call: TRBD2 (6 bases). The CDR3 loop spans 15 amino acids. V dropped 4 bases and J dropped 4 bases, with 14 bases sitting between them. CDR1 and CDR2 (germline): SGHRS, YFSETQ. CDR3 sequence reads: CASSPGTELTGELFF. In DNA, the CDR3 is TGCGCCAGCAGCCCCGGGACTGAACTCACCGGGGAGCTGTTTTTT.

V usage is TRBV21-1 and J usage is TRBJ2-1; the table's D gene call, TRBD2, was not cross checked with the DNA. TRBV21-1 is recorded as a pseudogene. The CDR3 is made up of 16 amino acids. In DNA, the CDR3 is TGTGCCAGCAGCAAAGGACCTAGCGGGGGATACAATGAGCAGTTCTTC. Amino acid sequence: CASSKGPSGGYNEQFF.

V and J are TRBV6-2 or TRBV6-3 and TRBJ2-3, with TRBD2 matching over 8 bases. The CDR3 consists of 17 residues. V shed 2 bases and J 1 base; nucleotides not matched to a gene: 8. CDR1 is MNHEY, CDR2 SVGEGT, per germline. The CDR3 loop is CASSYERLAGRTDTQYF. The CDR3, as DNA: TGTGCCAGCAGTTACGAAAGGCTAGCGGGTCGCACAGATACGCAGTATTTT.

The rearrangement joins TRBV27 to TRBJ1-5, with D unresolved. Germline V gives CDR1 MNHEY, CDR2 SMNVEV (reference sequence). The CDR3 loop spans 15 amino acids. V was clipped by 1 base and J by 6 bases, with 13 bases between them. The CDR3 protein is CASSLFGDLPQPQHF. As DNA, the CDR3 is TGTGCCAGCAGTTTATTCGGTGATCTACCTCAGCCCCAGCATTTT.

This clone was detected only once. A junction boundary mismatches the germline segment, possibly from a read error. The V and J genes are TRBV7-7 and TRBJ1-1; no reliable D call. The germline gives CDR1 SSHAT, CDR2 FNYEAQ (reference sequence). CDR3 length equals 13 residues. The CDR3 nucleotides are TGTGCTAGCAGCTTACTCGGGAACACTGAAGCTTTCTTT. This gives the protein CASSLLGNTEAFF.

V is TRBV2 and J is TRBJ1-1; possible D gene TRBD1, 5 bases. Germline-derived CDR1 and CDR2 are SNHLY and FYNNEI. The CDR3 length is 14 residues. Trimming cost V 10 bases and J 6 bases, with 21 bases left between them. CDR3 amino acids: CATSEWEGIAEAFF. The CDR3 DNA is TGTGCCACCTCCGAGTGGGAGGGGATCGCTGAAGCTTTCTTT.

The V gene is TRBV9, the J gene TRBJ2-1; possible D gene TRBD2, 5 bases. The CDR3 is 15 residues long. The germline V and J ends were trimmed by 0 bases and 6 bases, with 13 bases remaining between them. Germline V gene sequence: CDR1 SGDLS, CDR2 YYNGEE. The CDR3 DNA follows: TGTGCCAGCAGCGTAGTAGCGTCTCCCGGCAATGAGCAGTTCTTC. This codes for CASSVVASPGNEQFF.

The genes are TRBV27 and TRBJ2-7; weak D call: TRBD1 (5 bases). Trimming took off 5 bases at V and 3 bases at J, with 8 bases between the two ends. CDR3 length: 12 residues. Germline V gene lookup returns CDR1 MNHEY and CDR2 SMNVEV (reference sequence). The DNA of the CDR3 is TGTGCCAGCAGTACCAGGGACTACGAGCAGTACTTC. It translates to CASSTRDYEQYF.

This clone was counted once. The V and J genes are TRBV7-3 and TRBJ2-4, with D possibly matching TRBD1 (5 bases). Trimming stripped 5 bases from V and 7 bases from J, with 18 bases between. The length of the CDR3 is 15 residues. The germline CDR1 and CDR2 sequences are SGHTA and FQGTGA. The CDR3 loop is CASSRTDSPRNIQYF. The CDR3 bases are TGTGCCAGCAGCCGCACCGACAGCCCTAGGAACATTCAGTACTTC.